In its sample, the clone carrying this T cell receptor beta chain was seen a few times. The antigen remains unidentified. The sequence runs out 3 residues before the end of the CDR3; the remainder is reconstructed from the germline J gene. This specimen belongs to a study of T cell clonality in common variable immunodeficiency. Overall study results and limits: Common variable immunodeficiency TCR beta sequences reportedly had fewer deletions and N-nucleotide insertions. Compared with controls, CVID subjects had fewer shared TCRbeta clones.

CVID subjects had received replacement immunoglobulin for at least one year. CVID subjects were neither ill nor on immunomodulatory or immunosuppressive medication at sampling. Heparinized whole blood, about 4.5 to 8.5 ml, came from each donor. The CDR3 loop spans 13 amino acids. The germline CDR1 and CDR2 sequences are LNHDA and SQIVND (reference sequence). Between the trimmed V and J ends, which lost 8 bases and 4 bases, there was a span of 14 bases. Only in-frame clones appear in the TCRdb table, and some are missing; sequencing was by immunoSEQ multiplex PCR. The sample shows some 20,000 clones, no singletons; the ten largest hold about 2.5%.

The sequence was obtained from a human donor with common variable immunodeficiency. V usage is TRBV19 and J usage is TRBJ1-1; D gene uncertain. The sample consisted of peripheral blood mononuclear cells. The CDR3 loop reads CASGAGRATEAFF. The CDR3 bases that were read are TGTGCCAGTGGCGCTGGGCGGGCCACTGAA.